The 27 T cell receptor beta chains below were found in one sample sequenced in a study of shared clonotypes between healthy human individuals. Terminally differentiated effector memory CD45RA+ cells were excluded by CCR7 positive selection of CD45RO-negative cells. The method was immunoSEQ multiplex PCR; TCRdb's version includes in-frame clones alone and lacks a portion of them. The sample lists over 2,000,000 clones, approximately 92% occurring once. The sequenced material came from naive CD8+ T cells from PBMCs. Receptors were obtained from a man aged 18 to 29 in good health. Some clones in this sample may be carry-over from other donors' samples.

The gene calls are TRBV21-1 and TRBJ1-1. TRBV21-1 represents a pseudogene. The CDR3 covers 13 residues. The CDR3 coding sequence is TGTGCCAGCAGCAATAAGGACGGTACTGAAGCTTTCTTT. Residues: CASSNKDGTEAFF.

The chain links TRBV5-6 to TRBJ2-5; 12 bases agree with TRBD2. Germline CDR1 SGHDT, CDR2 YYEEEE. The CDR3 consists of 17 residues. J gave up 5 bases and V 1 base, and 9 bases lay outside the gene matches. DNA of the CDR3: TGTGCCAGCAGCTTGATGTTTCTAGCGGGAGGGTCCGAGACCCAGTACTTC. Protein product: CASSLMFLAGGSETQYF.

The chain recombines TRBV6-6 with TRBJ2-7, with 8 bases matching TRBD2. Per germline, CDR1 MNHNY and CDR2 SVGAGI (reference sequence). CDR3 size: 16 residues. J was trimmed by 1 base and V by 2 bases; bases with no gene match: 7. The CDR3 loop reads CASSYAGREGSYEQYF. The CDR3 bases are TGTGCCAGCAGTTACGCGGGACGGGAGGGATCCTACGAGCAGTACTTC.

This clone was found once. J is TRBJ2-7 and V is TRBV5-1; perhaps TRBD1 as D (6 bases). This CDR3 is 14 amino acids long. The ends were cut back, 7 bases at V and 3 bases at J, with 17 bases in the middle. The germline gives CDR1 SGHRS, CDR2 YFSETQ. CDR3: CASAHPDRNYEQYF. The CDR3 DNA follows: TGCGCCAGCGCCCACCCAGACAGGAACTACGAGCAGTACTTC.

The rearrangement uses TRBV19 and TRBJ2-7; no firm D call. This CDR3 comprises 14 residues. V was trimmed by 1 base and J by 4 bases, leaving 11 bases between them. In germline, CDR1 is LNHDA, CDR2 SQIVND (reference sequence). The CDR3 bases are TGTGCCAGTAGTATAGGGTGGAGTTCGTACGAGCAGTACTTC. This sequence encodes CASSIGWSSYEQYF.

The CDR3 sequence is CASSENTIYF. The CDR3, as DNA: TGTGCCAGCAGTGAAAACACCATATATTTT. The chain uses TRBV25-1 and TRBJ1-3; D unclear. The CDR3 runs 10 residues. From germline, CDR1 is MGHDK and CDR2 SYGVNS. V dropped 2 bases and J dropped 7 bases, with 0 bases sitting between them.

The chain is built from TRBV7-9 and TRBJ1-3, with unresolved D. Deletions cut 1 base from V and 0 bases from J, with 7 bases between. Germline V gene lookup returns CDR1 SEHNR and CDR2 FQNEAQ (reference sequence). This CDR3 spans 15 amino acids. The CDR3 nucleotides are TGTGCCAGCAGCTTAGAAACCGGCTCTGGAAACACCATATATTTT. This codes for CASSLETGSGNTIYF.

The CDR3 here is CASRSPRQGPNTGELFF. The DNA of the CDR3 is TGTGCCAGCAGAAGTCCACGGCAGGGGCCCAACACCGGGGAGCTGTTTTTT. V and J are TRBV7-2 and TRBJ2-2; D is perhaps TRBD1 (6 bases). V was shortened by 6 bases and J by 2 bases, with 19 bases between the two germline ends. Germline V gene lookup returns CDR1 SGHTA and CDR2 FQGNSA. The CDR3 runs 17 residues.

CDR3 in DNA: TGTGCCAGCAGCGTGGCACAGAACACTAACTATGGCTACACCTTC. It codes for CASSVAQNTNYGYTF. The chain links TRBV9 to TRBJ1-2; D is ambiguous. Per germline, CDR1 SGDLS and CDR2 YYNGEE. This CDR3 is 15 amino acids long. Trimming shortened V by 2 bases and J by 0 bases, and 11 bases separated the two germline ends. The full variable domain, rest sourced from reference TRBV9 and TRBJ1-2, is DSGVTQTPKHLITATGQRVTLRCSPRSGDLSVYWYQQSLDQGLQFLIQYYNGEERAKGNILERFSAQQFPDLHSELNLSSLELGDSALYFCASSVAQNTNYGYTFGSGTRLTVV.

The J gene is TRBJ2-7, the V gene TRBV7-6; perhaps TRBD2 as D (6 bases). V lost 11 bases and J lost 0, with 11 bases in between. The CDR3 runs to 12 residues. Germline lookup yields CDR1 SGHVS and CDR2 FNYEAQ. DNA for the CDR3: TGTGCCGTCGGCGGGGACTCCTACGAGCAGTACTTC. It yields the protein CAVGGDSYEQYF.

The V gene is TRBV9, the J gene TRBJ2-7; the D gene could be TRBD1 or TRBD2 (5 bases each). The germline V and J ends were trimmed by 4 bases and 4 bases, with 15 bases remaining between them. This CDR3 has 14 residues. Germline CDR1 reads SGDLS; CDR2 reads YYNGEE. The CDR3 is CASSSRDGEYEQYF. CDR3 coding DNA: TGTGCCAGCAGCAGCCGGGACGGGGAGTACGAGCAGTACTTC. The whole variable domain, filled in from reference TRBV9 and TRBJ2-7, reads DSGVTQTPKHLITATGQRVTLRCSPRSGDLSVYWYQQSLDQGLQFLIQYYNGEERAKGNILERFSAQQFPDLHSELNLSSLELGDSALYFCASSSRDGEYEQYFGPGTRLTVT.

The rearrangement joins TRBV27 to TRBJ2-7; D is perhaps TRBD1 (5 bases). CDR3 length: 17 amino acids. Germline lookup yields CDR1 MNHEY and CDR2 SMNVEV (reference sequence). V dropped 2 bases and J dropped 0 bases, with 17 bases sitting between them. The CDR3 loop is CASSLIDSAGASYEQYF. The CDR3 DNA sequence: TGTGCCAGCAGTTTAATCGACTCCGCTGGGGCCTCCTACGAGCAGTACTTC.

CDR3 sequence reads: CATSRDQGTENTGELFF. As DNA, the CDR3 is TGTGCCACCAGCAGAGATCAGGGGACAGAGAACACCGGGGAGCTGTTTTTT. This chain connects TRBV15 to TRBJ2-2; 7 bases agree with TRBD1. CDR1 LNHNV and CDR2 YYDKDF come from the germline V gene (reference sequence). This CDR3 region has 17 residues. V lost 0 bases to trimming and J lost 1 base; unmatched junction nucleotides: 5.

Remarks on this clone: The same CDR3 is also encoded by other DNA sequences in this sample. The chain employs TRBV7-9 and TRBJ2-1, with TRBD1 matching 9 bases. Germline trimming cut 3 bases from V and 0 bases from J; bases unmatched to any gene: 0. Looked up from germline, CDR1 is SEHNR and CDR2 is FQNEAQ (reference sequence). The CDR3 covers 15 residues. The CDR3, as DNA: TGTGCCAGCAGCTTGACAGGGGGCTCCTACAATGAGCAGTTCTTC. This sequence encodes CASSLTGGSYNEQFF.

This chain links TRBV5-1 with TRBJ2-1; 11 bases are a match to TRBD1. The germline V gene encodes CDR1 SGHRS and CDR2 YFSETQ. CDR3 length equals 15 residues. V shed 2 bases, J shed 4 bases, and the junction held 2 bases outside the gene matches. DNA of the CDR3: TGCGCCAGCAGCTTAGGGACAGGGGGTTACAATGAGCAGTTCTTC. As protein: CASSLGTGGYNEQFF.

CDR3 coding DNA: TGTGCCAGCAGTAACAGACAGGGGATGTCCGGGGAGCTGTTTTTT. Encoded protein: CASSNRQGMSGELFF. The chain couples TRBV6-5 to TRBJ2-2, with TRBD1 matching over 8 bases. Germline CDR1 reads MNHEY; CDR2 reads SVGAGI. Losses at the gene ends were 5 bases for V and 6 bases for J; bases not matched to a gene: 8. The CDR3 sequence is 15 residues long.

V and J are TRBV9 and TRBJ1-1; D is possibly TRBD1 (6 bases). V was shortened by 0 bases and J by 5 bases, with 20 bases between the two germline ends. This CDR3 contains 17 residues. Germline assignment: CDR1 SGDLS and CDR2 YYNGEE. CDR3 DNA sequence: TGTGCCAGCAGCGTAGGTCGGGGGGCGCAAGAGGGGACTGAAGCTTTCTTT. It is translated as CASSVGRGAQEGTEAFF.

CDR3 nucleotide sequence: TGTGCCAGCAGTCTTAGGCTAATGAACACTGAAGCTTTCTTT. Protein: CASSLRLMNTEAFF. This chain joins TRBV28 and TRBJ1-1; D is unclear. This CDR3 is 14 amino acids long. Germline V CDR1 and CDR2: MDHEN, SYDVKM. Between the trimmed V and J ends, which lost 5 bases and 0 bases, there was a span of 10 bases. The full variable domain, completed using reference TRBV28 and TRBJ1-1, is DVKVTQSSRYLVKRTGEKVFLECVQDMDHENMFWYRQDPGLGLRLIYFSYDVKMKEKGDIPEGYSVSREKKERFSLILESASTNQTSMYLCASSLRLMNTEAFFGQGTRLTVV.

This rearrangement joins TRBV7-8 to TRBJ2-3, with 16 positions matching TRBD2. The trim removed 5 bases at V and 1 base at J, leaving 6 bases unmatched. The CDR3 consists of 18 residues. The V gene's germline CDR1 is SGHVS and CDR2 FQNEAQ. The chain's CDR3 is CASSPGLAGGPGTDTQYF. DNA for the CDR3: TGTGCCAGCAGCCCGGGACTAGCGGGAGGGCCGGGCACAGATACGCAGTATTTT.

Turning to this clone: Other DNA sequences in the sample encode the same CDR3. This chain uses TRBV7-9 with TRBJ1-3, with no clear D. The V gene's germline CDR1 is SEHNR and CDR2 FQNEAQ (reference sequence). V was pared by 5 bases and J by 4 bases, with 9 bases between. This CDR3 comprises 13 residues. The CDR3 DNA sequence: TGTGCCAGCAGCCCCTCGGCAGGAAACACCATATATTTT. This gives the protein CASSPSAGNTIYF.

J is TRBJ2-7 and V is TRBV2; the D gene could be TRBD1 or TRBD2 (5 bases each). Between the trimmed V and J ends, which lost 1 base and 1 base, there was a span of 14 bases. Germline lookup yields CDR1 SNHLY and CDR2 FYNNEI. The CDR3 is 16 residues long. CDR3 DNA sequence: TGTGCCAGCAGTGAAGAGGGGACCGGGGATTCCTACGAGCAGTACTTC. This sequence encodes CASSEEGTGDSYEQYF.

The chain employs TRBV30 and TRBJ2-2; TRBD1 or TRBD2 may be the D gene (5 bases each). The CDR3 is made up of 13 amino acids. Germline V gene data show CDR1 as GTSNPN and CDR2 as SVGIG (reference sequence). V lost 5 bases and J lost 4, with 11 bases in between. The CDR3 region has the DNA TGTGCCTGGGCAGGGAGAGGCACCGGGGAGCTGTTTTTT. Translation gives CAWAGRGTGELFF.

The chain joins TRBV6-4 to TRBJ1-5; the D gene is possibly TRBD1 (5 bases). Germline V gene data show CDR1 as MRHNA and CDR2 as SNTAGT. This CDR3 contains 17 residues. Trimming stripped 0 bases from V and 4 bases from J, with 16 bases between. The CDR3 spells CASSDSGALTWNQPQHF. The DNA of the CDR3 is TGTGCCAGCAGTGACTCAGGGGCGCTTACTTGGAATCAGCCCCAGCATTTT.

This rearrangement joins TRBV27 to TRBJ2-1; TRBD1 matches at 9 bases. The CDR3 contains 17 residues. Trimming at V came to 6 bases and at J to 9 bases, leaving 18 bases not matched to a gene. In germline, CDR1 is MNHEY, CDR2 SMNVEV (reference sequence). CDR3 DNA: TGTGCCAGCAGCGAATTCGGGGGGACAGGGACCCAGGGTGAGCAGTTCTTC. Amino acids: CASSEFGGTGTQGEQFF.

This clone was detected only once. The rearrangement uses TRBV28 and TRBJ2-1; the D is unclear. The CDR3 sequence is 14 residues long. Germline V gives CDR1 MDHEN, CDR2 SYDVKM. Trimming shortened V by 5 bases and J by 4 bases, and 12 bases separated the two germline ends. The CDR3 DNA is TGTGCCAGCAGTACTTCATTCTCATACAATGAGCAGTTCTTC. This encodes CASSTSFSYNEQFF.

This clone was picked up one time. The chain has TRBV9 and TRBJ2-6; D may be TRBD1 (5 bases). This CDR3 contains 18 residues. The V gene lost 0 bases and the J gene lost 1 base, with 14 bases spanning the gap. Germline loops: CDR1 SGDLS, CDR2 YYNGEE. CDR3 DNA sequence: TGTGCCAGCAGCGTAGAGCAGGGAAGAATTTCTGGGGCCAACGTCCTGACTTTC. Translation gives CASSVEQGRISGANVLTF.

V gene TRBV7-9 combines with J gene TRBJ2-7; a possible D gene is TRBD1 (6 bases). The CDR3 extends over 13 amino acids. CDR1 is SEHNR, CDR2 FQNEAQ, per germline (reference sequence). V lost 5 bases, J lost 3 bases, and 11 bases lay in between. In DNA, the CDR3 is TGTGCCAGCAGCGGGACACCTGGCTACGAGCAGTACTTC. This codes for CASSGTPGYEQYF.